This TCR beta chain was obtained from a study of blood T cells in healthy people across ages. Germline values: CDR1 SGHRS, CDR2 YFSETQ. V was pared by 4 bases and J by 3 bases, with 17 bases between. This CDR3 is built from 15 residues. A remark on this clonotype: Its antigen is undetermined.

Broader study findings: Whereas aged donors had fewer naive CD4+ cells, long-lived donors had more of them and higher diversity.

The draw of peripheral blood yielded roughly 9.4 milliliters from each donor. Using a J-beta primer mix together with a sample-barcoded 5' primer, a second PCR was run for roughly 7 to 11 cycles. A tag from a template-switch adaptor with 12 random nucleotides marked each cDNA molecule. Paired-end reads containing CDR3 totaled no fewer than 2.5 million for each sample. MiXCR, run by TCRdb on the 5' RACE reads, gives a single entry per CDR3 protein. The table includes about 970,000 distinct CDR3 sequences, roughly half detected once. Sequencing used blood. The sequence came from a woman aged 55-70 years in good health. This chain connects TRBV5-1 to TRBJ2-7; tentative D call: TRBD1 (6 bases). Written as DNA, the CDR3 is TGCGCCAGCAGCCAGGAACCGGGACACATCTACGAGCAGTACTTC. Residues: CASSQEPGHIYEQYF.